These 20 T cell receptor beta chains were all obtained from the same sample, sequenced in a study of blood T cell repertoires in COVID-19. Only in-frame clones appear in the TCRdb table, and some are missing; sequencing was by immunoSEQ multiplex PCR. The sample holds roughly 200,000 clones, 82% seen once. The sequenced sample was PBMCs or T cells enriched from blood (not recorded which). All receptors derive from a woman aged 55-69 years with acute COVID-19.

The table lists this clone with a count of one. The chain has TRBV10-3 and TRBJ1-2, with TRBD1 matching 7 bases. V shed 2 bases, J shed 6 bases, and the junction held 3 bases outside the gene matches. The CDR3 has 13 residues. CDR1 and CDR2 (germline): ENHRY, SYGVKD. CDR3 bases: TGTGCCATCAGTGAGGGGCAGGGGGATGGCTACACCTTC. It yields the protein CAISEGQGDGYTF.

CDR3 in DNA: TGCGCCAGCAACCAAATCCCAGGGTCGGTCTATGGCTACACCTTC. It encodes CASNQIPGSVYGYTF. The chain combines TRBV5-1 with TRBJ1-2, with D possibly matching TRBD1 (5 bases). V dropped 6 bases and J dropped 4 bases, with 19 bases sitting between them. Germline V gene data show CDR1 as SGHRS and CDR2 as YFSETQ. The CDR3 contains 15 residues. The full variable domain, completed using reference TRBV5-1 and TRBJ1-2, is KAGVTQTPRYLIKTRGQQVTLSCSPISGHRSVSWYQQTPGQGLQFLFEYFSETQRNKGNFPGRFSGRQFSNSRSEMNVSTLELGDSALYLCASNQIPGSVYGYTFGSGTRLTVV.

V is TRBV7-2 and J is TRBJ1-5; the D is unclear. Germline loops: CDR1 SGHTA, CDR2 FQGNSA. This CDR3 is built from 16 residues. Between the trimmed V and J ends, which lost 1 base and 0 bases, there was a span of 10 bases. The CDR3 nucleotides are TGTGCCAGCAGCTTAGTGGGCAGTAATAGCAATCAGCCCCAGCATTTT. Translated: CASSLVGSNSNQPQHF. Complete variable domain (other parts from reference TRBV7-2 and TRBJ1-5): GAGVSQSPSNKVTEKGKDVELRCDPISGHTALYWYRQSLGQGLEFLIYFQGNSAPDKSGLPSDRFSAERTGGSVSTLTIQRTQQEDSAVYLCASSLVGSNSNQPQHFGDGTRLSIL.

This clone was picked up one time. V and J are TRBV21-1 and TRBJ2-7; the table assigns TRBD2, which was not confirmed against the DNA. TRBV21-1 represents a pseudogene. The CDR3 covers 14 residues. This CDR3 is CAMMHRLRSYEQYV. In DNA, the CDR3 is TGTGCCATGATGCACCGACTTCGATCCTACGAGCAGTACGTC.

CDR3 sequence reads: CASSPVGGLASGDTQYF. The CDR3 DNA reads TGTGCCAGCTCACCTGTAGGCGGACTAGCAAGCGGAGATACGCAGTATTTT. The V call is TRBV18, the J call TRBJ2-3; 8 bases fit TRBD2. This CDR3 is built from 17 residues. The germline V gene encodes CDR1 KGHSH and CDR2 LQKENI. V shed 3 bases, J shed 5 bases, and the junction held 13 bases outside the gene matches.

This clone was recorded once. The chain couples TRBV3-1 (or the pseudogene TRBV3-2) to TRBJ2-2; 9 bases align to TRBD2. The CDR3 sequence is 18 residues long. The V gene end was trimmed by 2 bases and the J gene end by 4 bases; junction bases not matched to a gene: 11. Germline V lookup: CDR1 LGHDT, CDR2 YNNKEL (reference sequence). CDR3 in DNA: TGTGCCAGCAGCCAATTGTTAGCGGGGGTCTCGAGCACCGGGGAGCTGTTTTTT. It is translated as CASSQLLAGVSSTGELFF.

This clone was detected once. The genes are TRBV14 and TRBJ1-2; D is uncertain. Germline V CDR1 and CDR2: SGHDN, FVKESK. The CDR3 contains 15 residues. V lost 0 bases to trimming and J lost 7 bases, with 15 bases between them. CDR3: CASSQDRGLFPGYTF. The CDR3 DNA reads TGTGCCAGCAGCCAAGATCGTGGGCTATTTCCTGGCTACACCTTC.

V usage is TRBV11-2 and J usage is TRBJ2-5, with D unresolved. V lost 5 bases and J 5 bases, leaving 6 bases between the germline ends. Germline V gene sequence: CDR1 SGHAT, CDR2 FQNNGV. This CDR3 region has 11 residues. Here the CDR3 DNA reads TGTGCCAGCAGCACATGGGAGACCCAGTACTTC. This sequence encodes CASSTWETQYF.

This chain uses TRBV19 with TRBJ1-3; 11 bases align to TRBD1. The CDR3 sequence is 15 residues long. The V gene end was trimmed by 3 bases and the J gene end by 9 bases; junction bases not matched to a gene: 7. In germline, CDR1 is LNHDA, CDR2 SQIVND (reference sequence). The CDR3 bases are TGTGCCAGTAGTATCGGACAGGGGGCTTATGGCACCATATATTTT. Translation: CASSIGQGAYGTIYF.

This chain uses TRBV6-5 with TRBJ2-1; D is perhaps TRBD2 (6 bases). The V end lost 6 bases, the J end lost 7 bases, and 19 bases lay between the germline ends. Per the germline V gene, CDR1 is MNHEY and CDR2 is SVGAGI. This CDR3 comprises 15 residues. CDR3 coding DNA: TGTGCCAGCAGCGTAGGAGGGTTCGCTACAAATGAGCAGTTCTTC. Translating gives CASSVGGFATNEQFF.

The chain is built from TRBV6-1 and TRBJ1-2; no reliable D call. V was pared by 5 bases and J by 5 bases, with 27 bases between. CDR1 and CDR2 from the germline V gene are MNHNS and SASEGT. CDR3 length: 18 amino acids. The chain's CDR3 is CASSKEIGLYDRSYGYTF. CDR3 in DNA: TGTGCCAGCAGTAAAGAGATCGGACTTTACGACCGGTCTTATGGCTACACCTTC.

The rearrangement joins TRBV10-1 to TRBJ2-1; 10 nucleotides match TRBD2. Germline V gene sequence: CDR1 WNHNN, CDR2 SYGVQD (reference sequence). V shed 4 bases, J shed 16 bases, and the junction held 13 bases outside the gene matches. The CDR3 is 14 residues long. In nucleotides, the CDR3 is TGCGCCAGCAGTGGTCAAGCGGGGGGGGGAGGGAGTTTCTTC. Protein product: CASSGQAGGGGSFF.

As to this clone: Other DNA sequences of this sample code for an identical CDR3. The CDR3 nucleotides read TGCGCCAGCAGTTTAGTAGGAGGGGACACTGAAGCTTTCTTT. Its translation is CASSLVGGDTEAFF. V and J are TRBV5-1 and TRBJ1-1; TRBD1 might be the D (5 bases). V was clipped by 5 bases and J by 3 bases, with 14 bases between them. The CDR3 covers 14 residues. Germline CDR1 is SGHRS and CDR2 is YFSETQ.

The table lists this clone with many counts. The rearrangement uses TRBV2 and TRBJ1-5, with D maybe TRBD1 (5 bases). From germline, CDR1 is SNHLY and CDR2 FYNNEI. This CDR3 is built from 15 residues. The V and J ends lost 0 bases and 6 bases respectively, with 12 bases between them. DNA of the CDR3: TGTGCCAGCAGTGAAGCGCGGTCGGGGGGTCAGCCCCAGCATTTT. It yields the protein CASSEARSGGQPQHF.

The rearrangement links TRBV2 to TRBJ2-1; 7 bases map to TRBD2. With 8 bases clipped from V and 5 bases from J, the junction kept 9 bases outside the gene matches. Germline CDR1 and CDR2: SNHLY and FYNNEI. The length of the CDR3 is 14 residues. CDR3 sequence reads: CASPPGLDDNEQFF. CDR3 DNA sequence: TGTGCCAGCCCCCCAGGACTAGACGACAATGAGCAGTTCTTC.

This sequence joins TRBV6-2 or TRBV6-3 and TRBJ1-2, with 10 bases matching TRBD1. V was pared by 4 bases and J by 7 bases, with 18 bases of the junction left unmatched. Germline V gene lookup returns CDR1 MNHEY and CDR2 SVGEGT. The CDR3 sequence is 18 residues long. CDR3 sequence reads: CASSSSLLGQGKGGGYTF. CDR3 nucleotides: TGTGCCAGCAGTTCCAGTTTACTGGGACAGGGGAAAGGAGGTGGCTACACCTTC.

V and J are TRBV4-3 and TRBJ2-1, with unresolved D. There are 15 residues in the CDR3. Trimming took 1 base from V and 0 from J, leaving 7 bases between them. Germline CDR1 and CDR2: LGHNA and YSLEER. CDR3 protein: CASSQGPGSYNEQFF. CDR3 nucleotides: TGCGCCAGCAGCCAAGGACCAGGCTCCTACAATGAGCAGTTCTTC.

This chain links TRBV5-1 with TRBJ2-3, with TRBD1 matching 7 bases. The CDR3 spans 15 residues. CDR1 is SGHRS, CDR2 YFSETQ, per germline. Unmatched junction bases numbered 6, after V lost 3 bases and J lost 2 bases. The CDR3 sequence is CASSSSGQITDTQYF. The CDR3 DNA sequence: TGCGCCAGCAGCTCCTCGGGACAGATCACAGATACGCAGTATTTT.

This chain connects TRBV20-1 to TRBJ1-2; 7 bases fit TRBD1. The trim removed 8 bases at V and 4 bases at J, leaving 4 bases unmatched. Germline V CDR1 and CDR2: DFQATT, SNEGSKA (reference sequence). The CDR3 contains 11 residues. The CDR3 region is CSPQGSYGYTF. The CDR3 DNA reads as TGCAGTCCACAGGGGAGCTATGGCTACACCTTC.

This clone showed up just once. This sequence joins TRBV29-1 and TRBJ1-4; 9 nucleotides agree with TRBD1. The CDR3 extends over 15 amino acids. Germline trimming cut 6 bases from V and 4 bases from J; bases unmatched to any gene: 9. Germline CDR1 is SQVTM and CDR2 is ANQGSEA. CDR3 loop: CSVKSTGGINEKLFF. The CDR3 nucleotides are TGCAGCGTAAAATCGACAGGGGGAATTAATGAAAAACTGTTTTTT.